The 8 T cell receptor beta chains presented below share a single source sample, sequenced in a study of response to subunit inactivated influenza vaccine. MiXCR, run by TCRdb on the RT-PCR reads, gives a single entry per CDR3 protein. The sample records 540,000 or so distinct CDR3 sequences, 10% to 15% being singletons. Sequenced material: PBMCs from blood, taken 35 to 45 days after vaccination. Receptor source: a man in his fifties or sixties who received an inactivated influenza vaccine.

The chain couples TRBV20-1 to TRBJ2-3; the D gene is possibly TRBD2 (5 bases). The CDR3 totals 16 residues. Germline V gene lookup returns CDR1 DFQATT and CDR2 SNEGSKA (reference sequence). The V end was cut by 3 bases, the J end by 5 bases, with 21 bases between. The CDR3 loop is CSASGGWSPRGDTQYF. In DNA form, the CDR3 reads TGCAGTGCTAGTGGTGGATGGTCTCCTCGGGGAGATACGCAGTATTTT.

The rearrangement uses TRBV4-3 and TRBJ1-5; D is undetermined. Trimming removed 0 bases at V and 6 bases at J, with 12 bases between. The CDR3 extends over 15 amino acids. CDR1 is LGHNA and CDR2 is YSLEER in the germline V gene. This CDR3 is CASSQDFMGFQPQHF. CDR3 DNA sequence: TGCGCCAGCAGCCAAGACTTTATGGGGTTTCAGCCCCAGCATTTT.

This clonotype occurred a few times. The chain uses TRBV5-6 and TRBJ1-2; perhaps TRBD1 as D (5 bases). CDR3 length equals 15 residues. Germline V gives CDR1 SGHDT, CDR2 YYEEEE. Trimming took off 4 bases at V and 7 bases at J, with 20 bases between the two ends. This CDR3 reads CASSTGPTGSRGYTF. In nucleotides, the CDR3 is TGTGCCAGCAGCACGGGACCTACTGGTAGTCGTGGCTACACCTTC. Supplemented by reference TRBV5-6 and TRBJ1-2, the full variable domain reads DAGVTQSPTHLIKTRGQQVTLRCSPKSGHDTVSWYQQALGQGPQFIFQYYEEEERQRGNFPDRFSGHQFPNYSSELNVNALLLGDSALYLCASSTGPTGSRGYTFGSGTRLTVV.

CDR3 residues: CASSYLAGELFF. The CDR3 bases are TGTGCCAGCAGTTACTTGGCCGGGGAGCTGTTTTTT. The chain joins TRBV6-6 to TRBJ2-2, with unresolved D. Trimming shortened V by 1 base and J by 6 bases, and 3 bases separated the two germline ends. This CDR3 spans 12 amino acids. The V gene's germline CDR1 is MNHNY and CDR2 SVGAGI (reference sequence).

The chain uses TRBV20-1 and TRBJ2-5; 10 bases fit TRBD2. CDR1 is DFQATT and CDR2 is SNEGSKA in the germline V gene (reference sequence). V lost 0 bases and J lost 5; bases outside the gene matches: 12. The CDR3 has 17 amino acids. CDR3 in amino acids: CSAREVSSGRFRETQYF. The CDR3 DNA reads TGCAGTGCTAGAGAGGTTTCTAGCGGGAGATTTAGGGAGACCCAGTACTTC.

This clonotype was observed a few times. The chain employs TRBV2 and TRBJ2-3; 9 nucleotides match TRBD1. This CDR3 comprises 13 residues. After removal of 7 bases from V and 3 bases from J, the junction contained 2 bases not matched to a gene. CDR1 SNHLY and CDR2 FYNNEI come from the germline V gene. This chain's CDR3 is CASNDRGTDTQYF. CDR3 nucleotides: TGTGCCAGCAATGACAGGGGGACAGATACGCAGTATTTT.

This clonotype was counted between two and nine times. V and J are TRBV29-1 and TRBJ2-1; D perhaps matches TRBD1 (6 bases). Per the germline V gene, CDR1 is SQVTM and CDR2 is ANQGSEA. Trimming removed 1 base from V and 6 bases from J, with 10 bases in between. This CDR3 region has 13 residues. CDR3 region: CSVEVSRGNEQFF. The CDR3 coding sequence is TGCAGCGTTGAAGTCAGCAGGGGCAATGAGCAGTTCTTC.

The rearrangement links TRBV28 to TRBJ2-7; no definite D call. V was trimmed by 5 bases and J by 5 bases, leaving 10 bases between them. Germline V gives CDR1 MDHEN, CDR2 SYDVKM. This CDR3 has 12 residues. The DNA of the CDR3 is TGTGCCAGCAGTCCGCTGAGGAACGAGCAGTACTTC. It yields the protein CASSPLRNEQYF.